This TCR beta chain came from a study of T cell responses to AZD1222 COVID-19 vaccine (dated by TCRdb to the early 2020s). For the wider study: AZD1222 recipients whose second dose came at about 4 weeks and those whose second dose came at about 12 weeks were combined into one group, since spike-specific TCR depth and breadth did not differ between the two schedules. A total of about 250 trial participants underwent TCR sequencing, of whom about 210 had received two doses of AZD1222 and roughly 26 had received two doses of the MenACWY control vaccine. Trial participants were enrolled by age into subgroups of 18-55, 56-69 and 70-plus years, and around 140, 26 and 57 TCR-sequenced participants, respectively, were included in these subgroups. The paper's findings and limits, for the study overall: Most participants were white British and females outnumbered males, and the authors suggested that clonal diversity may have been underestimated. Conclusions about previously exposed vaccinees are limited because only six or seven AZD1222 recipients were SARS-CoV-2 seropositive at baseline. In the small 56-69-year group, the increase in depth fell short of significance, most likely because of low power. Reportedly, close to half of the unique spike-specific TCRs recognized epitopes lying outside the regions that are mutated in the B.1.351 and B.1.1.7 variants. After two AZD1222 doses, both the breadth and the depth of spike-specific TCRs were significantly higher than at day 0 and than in MenACWY recipients. No day 14 peak-response samples were available, so repertoires were characterized only after the peak T cell response. The vaccine-associated CD4 TCRs covered the entire spike protein, and the dominant responses fell in regions 160-218 and 743-854.

The CDR3 regions of human TCRbeta chains were analyzed by immunosequencing. Under the source paper's analysis protocol: TCRs in the repertoires were matched against a reference library of SARS-CoV-2-specific TCRs that had been generated with the MIRA antigen-specificity platform. Breadth was defined as the fraction of unique TCRs that were SARS-CoV-2-associated. Depth was defined as the fraction of total T cells that were SARS-CoV-2-associated. Each spike-specific TCR was assigned to its reactive spike region and to a CD4 or CD8 class using the MIRA data. Log10-transformed breadth and depth values were compared by one-way ANOVA with Sidak's multiple comparisons tests. This immuneACCESS table, as held by TCRdb, lists in-frame sequences with V and J called but not all clones. Of the missing ones, under half trace to an unresolved V gene in checked studies; the others have no known cause. The V and J calls and clone size were taken over from that table, and D and trimming were inferred from the DNA. In all, the sample holds approximately 150,000 clones, and about 88% of those were seen once. About 5% of the sample is taken by the ten largest.

V is shortened by 1 base, J by 4 bases, and the region joining them spans 13 bases. There are 15 amino acids in the CDR3, from cysteine to phenylalanine inclusive. Left in the record is the CDR3 DNA by itself, 45 bases read in frame from the first base. The germline V gene encodes CDR1 LGHNA and CDR2 YSLEER. For this clone: No antigen is known for it. Per-nucleotide qualities are absent, and no much larger clonotype sits a single base away.

The intended sense of this specimen's time point label: baseline before first vaccination. Samples from vaccinated people were obtained from the UK trials COV001 and COV002, which included a single-blind randomized controlled phase 2/3 trial of AZD1222 (ChAdOx1 nCoV-19) in healthy adults. For TCRbeta chain sequencing, PBMC samples from trial participants were taken at day 0 and at day 28 after the second dose. This TCR came from an adult in good health. Here the chain combines TRBV4-3 and TRBJ1-2, with a weak D call of TRBD1 (5 bases match). The material was peripheral blood, obtained on day 0 of AZD1222 vaccination. The DNA sequence follows: TGCGCCAGCAGCCAAGCAGAGGGGAGCTTCTATGGCTACACCTTC. Translated, it gives CASSQAEGSFYGYTF.